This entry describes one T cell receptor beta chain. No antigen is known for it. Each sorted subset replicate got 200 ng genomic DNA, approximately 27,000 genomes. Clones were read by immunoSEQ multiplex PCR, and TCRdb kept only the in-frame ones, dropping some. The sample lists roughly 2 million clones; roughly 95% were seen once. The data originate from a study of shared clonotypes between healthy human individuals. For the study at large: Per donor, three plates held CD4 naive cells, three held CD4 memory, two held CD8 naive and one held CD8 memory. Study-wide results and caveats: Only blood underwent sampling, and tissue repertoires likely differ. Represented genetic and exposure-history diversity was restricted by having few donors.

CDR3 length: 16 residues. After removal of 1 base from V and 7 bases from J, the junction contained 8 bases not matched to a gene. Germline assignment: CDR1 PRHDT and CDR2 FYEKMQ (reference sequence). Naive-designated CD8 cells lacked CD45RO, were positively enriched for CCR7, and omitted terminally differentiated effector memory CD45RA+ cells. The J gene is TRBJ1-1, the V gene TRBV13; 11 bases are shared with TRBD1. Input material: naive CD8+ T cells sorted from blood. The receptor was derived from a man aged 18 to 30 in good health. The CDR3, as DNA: TGTGCCAGCAGCTTAGTACGGGACAGGGGGGCAAATGAAGCTTTCTTT. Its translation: CASSLVRDRGANEAFF.